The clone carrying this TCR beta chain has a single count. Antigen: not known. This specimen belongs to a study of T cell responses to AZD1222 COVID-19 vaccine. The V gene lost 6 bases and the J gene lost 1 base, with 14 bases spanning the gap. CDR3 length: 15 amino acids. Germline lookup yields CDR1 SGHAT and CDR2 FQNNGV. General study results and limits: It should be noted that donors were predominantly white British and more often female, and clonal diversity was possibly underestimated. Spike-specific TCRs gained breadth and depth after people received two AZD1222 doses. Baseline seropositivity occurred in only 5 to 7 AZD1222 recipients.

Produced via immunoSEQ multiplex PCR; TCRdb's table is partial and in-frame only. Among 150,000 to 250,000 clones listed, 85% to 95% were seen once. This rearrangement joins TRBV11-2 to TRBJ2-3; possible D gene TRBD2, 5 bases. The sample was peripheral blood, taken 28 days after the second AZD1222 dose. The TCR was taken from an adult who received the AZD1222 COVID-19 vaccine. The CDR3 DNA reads TGTGCCAGCAGTTCCCTCGCCGGGGGCACAGATACGCAGTATTTT. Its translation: CASSSLAGGTDTQYF.